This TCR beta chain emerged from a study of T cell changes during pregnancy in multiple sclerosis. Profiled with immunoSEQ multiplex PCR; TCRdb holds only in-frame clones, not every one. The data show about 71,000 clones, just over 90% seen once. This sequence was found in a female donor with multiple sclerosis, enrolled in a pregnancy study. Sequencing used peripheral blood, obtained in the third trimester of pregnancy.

CDR3: CSVVNGDSEAFF. CDR3 in DNA: TGCAGCGTGGTGAACGGGGACTCTGAAGCTTTCTTT. This chain uses TRBV29-1 with TRBJ1-1; D might be TRBD1 (5 bases). The CDR3 has 12 amino acids. Germline V gene sequence: CDR1 SQVTM, CDR2 ANQGSEA. Trimming took 6 bases from V and 6 from J, leaving 14 bases between them.